The 30 T cell receptor beta chains reported below all come from one sample, sequenced in a study of technical replicates of blood from a handful of donors. Some clones are missing from TCRdb's copy, which holds only in-frame ones; the method was immunoSEQ multiplex PCR. Of fewer than 90,000 clones in the sample, approximately 94% were seen once. The sequenced material came from T cells isolated from PBMCs. These receptors originate from a human donor in good health.

This clone was counted a few times. J is TRBJ2-5 and V is TRBV5-6, with TRBD1 identical over 10 bases. V lost 4 bases, J lost 5 bases, and 8 bases stayed unmatched. Germline loops: CDR1 SGHDT, CDR2 YYEEEE. The CDR3 contains 15 residues. The DNA of the CDR3 is TGTGCCAGCAGCGGAGCCGGGACAGGGGTTGAGACCCAGTACTTC. It encodes CASSGAGTGVETQYF.

Only one count was recorded for this clone. The gene calls are TRBV28 and TRBJ2-7; D is perhaps TRBD1 (6 bases). V was cut by 7 bases and J by 2 bases, with 9 bases left in between. Per the germline V gene, CDR1 is MDHEN and CDR2 is SYDVKM. The CDR3 is made up of 12 amino acids. The CDR3 nucleotides are TGTGCCAGCATTAACAGGGCCTACGAGCAGTACTTC. This codes for CASINRAYEQYF.

V is TRBV28 and J is TRBJ2-3; the D is unclear. Trimming stripped 5 bases from V and 10 bases from J, with 10 bases between. From germline, CDR1 is MDHEN and CDR2 SYDVKM. This CDR3 region has 11 residues. The CDR3 DNA sequence: TGTGCCAGCAGTCTGACGGAGCCGCAGTATTTT. Translated: CASSLTEPQYF.

V gene TRBV7-8 combines with J gene TRBJ1-5, with D tentatively TRBD1 (5 bases). The CDR3 is 17 amino acids. CDR1 is SGHVS, CDR2 FQNEAQ, per germline. Trimming stripped 6 bases from V and 0 bases from J, with 18 bases between. DNA for the CDR3: TGTGCCAGCAGTTTACATCCGGACACCTATAGCAATCAGCCCCAGCATTTT. It is translated as CASSLHPDTYSNQPQHF.

The chain employs TRBV4-2 and TRBJ2-1; 8 positions match TRBD2. The V segment lost 3 bases and the J segment 10 bases; nucleotides outside the gene matches: 11. Germline-derived CDR1 and CDR2 are LGHNA and YNFKEQ. The CDR3 has 15 residues. CDR3 DNA sequence: TGTGCCAGCAGCCAGCAGATAGCGGGGCCCCAGGAGCAGTTCTTC. The encoded protein is CASSQQIAGPQEQFF.

CDR3 coding DNA: TGTGCCAGCAGTTCAGGACAGACCACTGAAGCTTTCTTT. It translates to CASSSGQTTEAFF. The J gene is TRBJ1-1, the V gene TRBV6-5, with D possibly being TRBD1 (6 bases). V lost 4 bases to trimming and J lost 4 bases, with 10 bases between them. This CDR3 comprises 13 residues. Germline CDR1 and CDR2: MNHEY and SVGAGI.

J is TRBJ2-7 and V is TRBV7-9; tentative D call: TRBD1 (7 bases). CDR3 length: 14 amino acids. Germline V CDR1 and CDR2: SEHNR, FQNEAQ (reference sequence). The V gene lost 1 base and the J gene lost 5 bases, with 12 bases spanning the gap. Here the CDR3 DNA reads TGTGCCAGCAGCTTAGGTGGCAGGGGGGACGAGCAGTACTTC. This encodes CASSLGGRGDEQYF.

The V call is TRBV11-2, the J call TRBJ2-3; weak D call: TRBD1 (5 bases). Germline CDR1 is SGHAT and CDR2 is FQNNGV. The CDR3 length is 16 residues. The V gene lost 6 bases and the J gene lost 0 bases, with 16 bases spanning the gap. The CDR3 reads CASRQGGPGSTDTQYF. CDR3 nucleotides: TGTGCCAGCAGGCAAGGTGGCCCAGGGAGCACAGATACGCAGTATTTT.

The V and J genes are TRBV11-1 and TRBJ2-4, with D possibly TRBD1 on 6 matching bases. The CDR3 loop spans 13 amino acids. CDR1 SGHAT and CDR2 FQDESV come from the germline V gene (reference sequence). The germline V and J ends were trimmed by 5 bases and 9 bases, with 14 bases remaining between them. The CDR3 DNA sequence: TGTGCCAGCAGCGGAATGCAGGGGAGCATTCAGTACTTC. Translating it yields CASSGMQGSIQYF.

V and J are TRBV6-1 and TRBJ1-5; no firm D call. Germline CDR1 and CDR2: MNHNS and SASEGT. This CDR3 comprises 15 residues. Trimming removed 0 bases at V and 9 bases at J, with 15 bases between. The CDR3, as DNA: TGTGCCAGCAGTGAAGCGCGGCGGGCTATATCGCCCCAGCATTTT. Its translation is CASSEARRAISPQHF.

In DNA, the CDR3 is TGTGCCAGCAGCTCGGCCGTCAGGTGGCTGTTTTTT. This encodes CASSSAVRWLFF. The gene calls are TRBV7-9 and TRBJ2-2; D unresolved. This CDR3 contains 12 residues. Trimming took off 4 bases at V and 13 bases at J, with 13 bases between the two ends. CDR1 SEHNR and CDR2 FQNEAQ come from the germline V gene (reference sequence).

The V gene is TRBV5-1, the J gene TRBJ1-6, with D hard to call. The CDR3 totals 16 residues. Germline V lookup: CDR1 SGHRS, CDR2 YFSETQ. V lost 4 bases and J lost 5, with 16 bases in between. CDR3 DNA sequence: TGCGCCAGCAGCGTCGAGGCCTCGGAAAATAATTCACCCCTCCACTTT. It encodes CASSVEASENNSPLHF.

This clone was detected once. This chain links TRBV2 with TRBJ1-2, with D possibly being TRBD1 (5 bases). Looked up from germline, CDR1 is SNHLY and CDR2 is FYNNEI. The CDR3 is 13 residues long. V lost 8 bases to trimming and J lost 2 bases, with 12 bases between them. CDR3 nucleotide sequence: TGTGCCAGCTCTGCCGACAGCAACTATGGCTACACCTTC. Its protein product is CASSADSNYGYTF.

The rearrangement joins TRBV6-5 to TRBJ1-2; TRBD1 is a possible D gene (6 bases). The V and J ends lost 9 bases and 5 bases respectively, with 19 bases between them. The CDR3 sequence is 14 residues long. The germline gives CDR1 MNHEY, CDR2 SVGAGI. CDR3 protein: CASTPAQGRYGYTF. As DNA, the CDR3 is TGTGCCAGTACCCCGGCCCAGGGGAGATATGGCTACACCTTC.

In nucleotides, the CDR3 is TGCGCCAGCAGTGAGGTGGTAGCGGGGGCATTCAATGAGCAGTTCTTC. Its translation: CASSEVVAGAFNEQFF. The gene calls are TRBV10-1 and TRBJ2-1; 9 bases fit TRBD2. This CDR3 contains 16 residues. The V and J ends lost 2 bases and 6 bases, in that order; junction bases with no gene match: 8. Germline lookup yields CDR1 WNHNN and CDR2 SYGVQD (reference sequence).

The rearrangement links TRBV6-1 to TRBJ2-7, with D uncertain. V was pared by 2 bases and J by 0 bases, with 14 bases between. The CDR3 is made up of 16 amino acids. Germline CDR1 is MNHNS and CDR2 is SASEGT. CDR3 in DNA: TGTGCCAGCAGTGAAATCCGTTCCTCTTTCTCCTACGAGCAGTACTTC. Amino acids: CASSEIRSSFSYEQYF.

This chain connects TRBV10-2 to TRBJ1-5; D unresolved. Trimming pared 6 bases from V and 4 bases from J, leaving 16 bases between. This CDR3 region has 15 residues. Germline CDR1 and CDR2: WSHSY and SAAADI. CDR3 residues: CASSGEETINQPQHF. The CDR3 DNA is TGCGCCAGCAGCGGGGAGGAGACAATAAATCAGCCCCAGCATTTT.

This clone was detected once. This sequence joins TRBV6-1 and TRBJ2-7, with a possible D match to TRBD2 (5 bases). CDR3 length: 15 residues. Germline V gives CDR1 MNHNS, CDR2 SASEGT. V was clipped by 4 bases and J by 0 bases, with 13 bases between them. CDR3 DNA sequence: TGTGCCAGCAGTGGATCTAGTCGGGGCTCCTACGAGCAGTACTTC. This sequence encodes CASSGSSRGSYEQYF.

This chain links TRBV20-1 with TRBJ2-1; 8 bases map to TRBD2. This CDR3 is built from 11 residues. Germline CDR1 reads DFQATT; CDR2 reads SNEGSKA (reference sequence). V dropped 7 bases and J dropped 5; count of bases not matched to a gene: 1. The CDR3 DNA reads as TGCAGTGGGCGGGGGGACAATGAGCAGTTCTTC. Translation gives CSGRGDNEQFF.

The J gene is TRBJ2-7, the V gene TRBV9, with D uncertain. The CDR3 contains 13 residues. V was cut by 0 bases and J by 3 bases, with 7 bases left in between. From germline, CDR1 is SGDLS and CDR2 YYNGEE. The CDR3 spells CASSVVRLYEQYF. The CDR3 DNA reads TGTGCCAGCAGCGTAGTGCGGCTCTACGAGCAGTACTTC.

Concerning this clone: The same CDR3 also results from other DNA sequences found in this sample. V usage is TRBV30 and J usage is TRBJ2-3; 8 bases map to TRBD2. V dropped 2 bases and J dropped 1; count of bases not matched to a gene: 2. Looked up from germline, CDR1 is GTSNPN and CDR2 is SVGIG (reference sequence). The CDR3 loop spans 14 amino acids. For the CDR3, the DNA is TGTGCCTGGAGTATCGGGGGGGGCACAGATACGCAGTATTTT. The encoded protein is CAWSIGGGTDTQYF.

The V call is TRBV5-1, the J call TRBJ2-3; TRBD1 agrees at 8 bases. The CDR3 contains 14 residues. V was clipped by 3 bases and J by 4 bases; unmatched bases: 4. Germline V CDR1 and CDR2: SGHRS, YFSETQ. The CDR3 sequence: CASSSDRGSDTQYF. The CDR3 coding sequence is TGCGCCAGCAGCTCAGACAGGGGTTCAGATACGCAGTATTTT.

The chain combines TRBV29-1 with TRBJ2-7; D not certain. Trimming cost V 7 bases and J 3 bases, with 16 bases left between them. Germline V gene data show CDR1 as SQVTM and CDR2 as ANQGSEA. CDR3 length: 13 amino acids. The CDR3 region has the DNA TGCAGCGCCACCGGTCCAAGCTACTACGAGCAGTACTTC. It encodes CSATGPSYYEQYF.

The chain combines TRBV12-5 with TRBJ1-4; D is undetermined. Trimming took off 9 bases at V and 2 bases at J, with 10 bases between the two ends. In germline, CDR1 is LGHNT, CDR2 FRNRAP. CDR3 size: 13 residues. The CDR3 protein is CASGLNTNEKLFF. The CDR3 DNA is TGTGCTAGCGGACTGAATACTAATGAAAAACTGTTTTTT.

This clone was found a few times. The chain recombines TRBV2 with TRBJ1-1; a weak D match, TRBD1 (5 bases). The CDR3 runs 17 residues. Trimming removed 3 bases at V and 1 base at J, with 18 bases between. Germline CDR1 is SNHLY and CDR2 is FYNNEI. CDR3 region: CASSEELLKGQNTEAFF. CDR3 DNA sequence: TGTGCCAGCAGTGAGGAACTTCTGAAGGGGCAGAACACTGAAGCTTTCTTT.

In this sample, this clone turned up once. The chain employs TRBV9 and TRBJ2-3; tentative D call: TRBD2 (6 bases). V was shortened by 0 bases and J by 6 bases, with 14 bases between the two germline ends. The CDR3 loop spans 15 amino acids. CDR1 and CDR2 from the germline V gene are SGDLS and YYNGEE. The CDR3 DNA sequence: TGTGCCAGCAGCGTAGACGGGAGAGAGTGGGATACGCAGTATTTT. Translating it yields CASSVDGREWDTQYF.

This rearrangement joins TRBV18 to TRBJ1-2, with 8 positions matching TRBD1. V trimming: 4 bases; J trimming: 2 bases; junction bases outside the gene matches: 6. The CDR3 has 15 amino acids. Germline V gene sequence: CDR1 KGHSH, CDR2 LQKENI. CDR3 protein: CASSLGQGPNYGYTF. CDR3 sequence (DNA): TGTGCCAGCTCACTAGGACAGGGCCCAAACTATGGCTACACCTTC.

This clone was seen more than once but under ten times. This sequence joins TRBV7-2 and TRBJ1-1, with a tentative D call TRBD1 (6 bases). This CDR3 contains 15 residues. Germline-derived CDR1 and CDR2 are SGHTA and FQGNSA. V lost 4 bases to trimming and J lost 1 base, with 13 bases between them. CDR3 in amino acids: CASSSSGTTNTEAFF. CDR3 coding DNA: TGTGCCAGCAGCTCCTCCGGGACAACGAACACTGAAGCTTTCTTT.

The chain employs TRBV13 and TRBJ1-1, with 7 bases that match TRBD1. Germline CDR1 is PRHDT and CDR2 is FYEKMQ (reference sequence). J gave up 5 bases and V 5 bases, and 17 bases lay outside the gene matches. CDR3 length equals 17 residues. CDR3 loop: CASSRLKGTGVGTEAFF. CDR3 coding DNA: TGTGCCAGCAGCCGCCTAAAGGGAACAGGGGTTGGTACTGAAGCTTTCTTT.

Only one count was recorded for this clone. The V gene is TRBV18, the J gene TRBJ1-1, with D possibly matching TRBD1 (6 bases). The germline gives CDR1 KGHSH, CDR2 LQKENI. CDR3 size: 14 residues. Between the trimmed V and J ends, which lost 4 bases and 1 base, there was a span of 10 bases. The CDR3 region has the DNA TGTGCCAGCTCACAGGGACACAGGAACACTGAAGCTTTCTTT. Translating gives CASSQGHRNTEAFF. The variable domain in full, completed from reference TRBV18 and TRBJ1-1, reads NAGVMQNPRHLVRRRGQEARLRCSPMKGHSHVYWYRQLPEEGLKFMVYLQKENIIDESGMPKERFSAEFPKEGPSILRIQQVVRGDSAAYFCASSQGHRNTEAFFGQGTRLTVV.